This T cell receptor (beta chain) was recovered during a study of blood T cell repertoires in COVID-19 (dated by TCRdb to 2020 to 2021). About the full investigation: Samples from collaborators originated in the United States, Italy and Spain and spanned both the acute and convalescent phases of COVID-19. The prospective study material was composed of cDNA or gDNA derived from T cells, B-cell-depleted T cells, or PBMCs. Deeply sampled blood TCRbeta repertoires from subjects exposed to, actively infected with, or recovered from COVID-19 were included in the dataset. A freely available public database, intended as a resource for researchers studying the immune response to SARS-CoV-2, is where the repertoires were released. The samples were drawn from two sources: the first 160 participants of the ongoing ImmuneRACE study, and 1,200 or so subjects contributed by 6 global collaborators. Nearly every sample came with metadata listing a de-identified subject ID, COVID-19 status, age in years and sex. Where available, HLA class I and class II types were obtained from metadata supplied by the sample provider rather than from assay-based typing. Broad study findings and their caveats: The amount of clinical and demographic metadata varied by source and participant and was provided uncurated.

The immunoSEQ Assay, a bias-controlled multiplex PCR, was used to amplify TCRbeta CDR3 regions from genomic DNA. The authors' analysis ran thus. Nucleated cell counts per sample were estimated from amplification of reference gene primers within the assay. Sequence reads were collapsed and filtered to measure the absolute abundance of every unique TCRbeta CDR3 rearrangement. For each sample, productive Simpson clonality was calculated as the square root of Simpson's diversity index across productive rearrangements. TCRdb retrieved this table from immuneACCESS and kept in-frame rearrangements only. Not all clones are present; in checked studies, unresolved V genes account for under half, and no reason is known for the remainder. The V and J calls and clone size were taken over from that table, and D and trimming were inferred from the DNA. The sample table contains about 120,000 clones; only one count was recorded for approximately 90% of them. In total, the top ten clones hold 3.5% to 5% of the sample.

Based on the germline V gene, the CDR1 and CDR2 sequences are SNHLY and FYNNEI. There are 15 amino acids in the CDR3, from cysteine to phenylalanine inclusive. The read is trimmed to its CDR3 DNA, 45 bases read in frame from base 1. The V end loses 6 bases and the J end loses 8 bases, and a stretch of 19 bases separates them. About this clone: The target of this receptor is not known. The input lacks base qualities; no much larger clone sits a single base away.

Whole blood was collected in K2EDTA tubes by collaborating institutions according to the institutions' own protocols. For TCRbeta analysis, collaborator samples were shipped as frozen whole blood, as isolated PBMCs, or as DNA extracted from either sample type. Recombination linked TRBV2 to TRBJ1-4; the D gene is unclear. This sequence originates from a man aged 40-55 years with acute or convalescent COVID-19. The specimen sequenced was peripheral blood. The bases read TGTGCCAGCAGATATATAAGGCAGGCGGGGGAAAAACTGTTTTTT. The encoded protein is CASRYIRQAGEKLFF.